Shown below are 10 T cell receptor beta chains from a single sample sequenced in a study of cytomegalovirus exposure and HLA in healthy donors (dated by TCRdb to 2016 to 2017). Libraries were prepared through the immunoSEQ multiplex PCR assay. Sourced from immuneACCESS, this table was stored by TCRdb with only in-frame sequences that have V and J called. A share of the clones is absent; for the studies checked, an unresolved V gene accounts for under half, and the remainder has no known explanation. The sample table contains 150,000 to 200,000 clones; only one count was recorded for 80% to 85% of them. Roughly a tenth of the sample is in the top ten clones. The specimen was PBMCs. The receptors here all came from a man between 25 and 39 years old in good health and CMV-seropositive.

The CDR3 protein is CSVDGGTDTQYF. The CDR3 nucleotides are TGCAGCGTTGACGGGGGCACAGATACGCAGTATTTT. The rearrangement uses TRBV29-1 and TRBJ2-3, with D maybe TRBD2 (5 bases). CDR1 and CDR2 (germline): SQVTM, ANQGSEA. The CDR3 contains 12 residues. Trimming removed 3 bases from V and 1 base from J, with 5 bases in between.

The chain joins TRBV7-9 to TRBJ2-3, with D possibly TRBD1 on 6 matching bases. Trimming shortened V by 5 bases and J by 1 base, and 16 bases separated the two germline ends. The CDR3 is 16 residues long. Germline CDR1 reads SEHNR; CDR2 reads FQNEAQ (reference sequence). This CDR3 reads CASSQAGAGGTDTQYF. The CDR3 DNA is TGTGCCAGCAGCCAAGCCGGGGCAGGGGGCACAGATACGCAGTATTTT.

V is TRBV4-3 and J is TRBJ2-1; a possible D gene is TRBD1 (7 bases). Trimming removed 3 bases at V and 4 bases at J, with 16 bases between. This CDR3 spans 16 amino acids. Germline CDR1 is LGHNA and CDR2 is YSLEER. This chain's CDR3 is CASSQAPGGKYNEQFF. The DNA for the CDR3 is TGCGCCAGCAGCCAGGCCCCAGGGGGGAAATACAATGAGCAGTTCTTC.

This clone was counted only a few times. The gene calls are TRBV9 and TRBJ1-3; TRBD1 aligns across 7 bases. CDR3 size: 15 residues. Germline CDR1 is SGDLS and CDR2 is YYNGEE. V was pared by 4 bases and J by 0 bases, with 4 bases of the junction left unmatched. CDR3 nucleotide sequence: TGTGCCAGCAGCCGGGGACAGTCCTCTGGAAACACCATATATTTT. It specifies CASSRGQSSGNTIYF.

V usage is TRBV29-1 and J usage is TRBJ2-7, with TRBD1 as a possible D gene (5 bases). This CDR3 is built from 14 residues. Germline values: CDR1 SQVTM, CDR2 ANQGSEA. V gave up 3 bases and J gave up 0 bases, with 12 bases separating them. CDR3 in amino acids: CSVEAWGDSYEQYF. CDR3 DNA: TGCAGCGTTGAGGCCTGGGGCGACTCCTACGAGCAGTACTTC.

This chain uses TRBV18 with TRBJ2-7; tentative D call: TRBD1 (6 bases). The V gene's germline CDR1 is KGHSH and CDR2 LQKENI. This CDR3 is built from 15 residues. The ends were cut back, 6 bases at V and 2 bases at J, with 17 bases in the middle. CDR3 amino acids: CASSPYDRPTYEQYF. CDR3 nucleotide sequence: TGTGCCAGCTCCCCATATGACAGGCCGACCTACGAGCAGTACTTC. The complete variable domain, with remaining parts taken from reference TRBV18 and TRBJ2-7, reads NAGVMQNPRHLVRRRGQEARLRCSPMKGHSHVYWYRQLPEEGLKFMVYLQKENIIDESGMPKERFSAEFPKEGPSILRIQQVVRGDSAAYFCASSPYDRPTYEQYFGPGTRLTVT.

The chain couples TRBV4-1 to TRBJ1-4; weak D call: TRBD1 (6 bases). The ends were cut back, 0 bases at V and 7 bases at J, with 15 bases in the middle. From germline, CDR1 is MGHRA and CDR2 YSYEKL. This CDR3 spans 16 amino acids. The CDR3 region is CASSQDRRQGTEKLFF. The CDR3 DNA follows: TGCGCCAGCAGCCAAGATCGTCGGCAGGGGACTGAAAAACTGTTTTTT.

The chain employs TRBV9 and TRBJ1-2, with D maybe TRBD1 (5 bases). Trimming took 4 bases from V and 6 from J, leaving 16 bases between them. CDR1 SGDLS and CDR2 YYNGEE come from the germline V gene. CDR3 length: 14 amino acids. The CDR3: CASSLPSGGNGYTF. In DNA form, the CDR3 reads TGTGCCAGCAGCCTCCCCTCTGGGGGGAATGGCTACACCTTC.

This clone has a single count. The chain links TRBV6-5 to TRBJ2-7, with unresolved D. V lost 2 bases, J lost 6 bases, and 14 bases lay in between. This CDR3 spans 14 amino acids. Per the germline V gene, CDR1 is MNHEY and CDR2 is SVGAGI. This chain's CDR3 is CASSYGSRPAEQYF. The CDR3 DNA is TGTGCCAGCAGTTACGGCTCCCGTCCCGCCGAGCAGTACTTC.

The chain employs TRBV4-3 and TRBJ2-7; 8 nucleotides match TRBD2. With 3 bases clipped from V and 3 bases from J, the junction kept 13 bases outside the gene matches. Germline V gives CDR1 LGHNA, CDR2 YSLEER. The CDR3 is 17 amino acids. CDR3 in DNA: TGCGCCAGCAGCCAGGAAAGCGGGGGCTTGGTCAACTACGAGCAGTACTTC. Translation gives CASSQESGGLVNYEQYF.